This entry concerns a single TCR beta chain. Its antigen is not identified. One heparinised draw, averaging about 0.11 L, was taken per donor. This sample is drawn from a study of beta chain features in type 1 diabetes. Whole-study results and caveats: Across all four CD4+ subsets, people with type 1 diabetes showed modestly shorter TCRB CDR3s.

cDNA synthesis used the whole RNA isolate, giving expressed TCRB sequences. Naive, central memory and regulatory T cell samples averaged roughly 4 million reads. Here immunoSEQ multiplex PCR was the method, and the copy in TCRdb shows in-frame clones only, minus some. This sample carries approximately 150,000 clones, 9% of them seen once, and the ten largest clones take roughly 0.75%. CDR3 size: 15 residues. Germline trimming cut 7 bases from V and 1 base from J; bases unmatched to any gene: 8. Material: central memory CD4+ T cells from blood. The rearrangement joins TRBV23-1 to TRBJ2-7; 9 bases fit TRBD1. TRBV23-1 is labeled an ORF, and its function is uncertain. The source is a man aged 25 to 40 with type 1 diabetes. CDR3: CASISPGQGSYEQYF. The CDR3 coding sequence is TGCGCCAGCATATCGCCGGGACAGGGATCCTACGAGCAGTACTTC.